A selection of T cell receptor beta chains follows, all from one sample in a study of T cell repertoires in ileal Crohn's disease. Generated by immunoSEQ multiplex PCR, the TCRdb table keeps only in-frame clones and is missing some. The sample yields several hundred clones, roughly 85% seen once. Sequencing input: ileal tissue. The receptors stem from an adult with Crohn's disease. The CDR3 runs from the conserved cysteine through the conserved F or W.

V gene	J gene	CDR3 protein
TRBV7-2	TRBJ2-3	CASSLVAGAYTDTQYF
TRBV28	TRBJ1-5	CASSLGSGNQPQHF
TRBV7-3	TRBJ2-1	CASSSSGGHEQFF
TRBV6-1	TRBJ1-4	CASSEFEGEGEKLFF
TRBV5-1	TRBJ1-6	CASSPYSGNSPLHF
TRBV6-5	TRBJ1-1	CASSTRQGRNTEAFF
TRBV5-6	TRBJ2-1	CASSFGTASYNEQFF
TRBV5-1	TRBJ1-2	CASSAGTGGYGYTF
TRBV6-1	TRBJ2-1	CASLSEAKYNEQFF
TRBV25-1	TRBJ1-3	CASRETGGSGNTIYF
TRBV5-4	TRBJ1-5	CASSRDPSNQPQHF
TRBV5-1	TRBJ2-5	CASSKGLAGGETQYF
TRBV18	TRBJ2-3	CASSRGRGSTDTQYF
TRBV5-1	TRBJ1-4	CASSLGPTGGSEKLFF
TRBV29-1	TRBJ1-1	CSVDREVTEAFF
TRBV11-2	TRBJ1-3	CASTGIGGRGNTIYF
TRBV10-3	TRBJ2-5	CAISEFEGAGETQYF
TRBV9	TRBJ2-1	CASSVVSGYYNEQFF
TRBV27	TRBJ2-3	CASKAGVNTDTQYF
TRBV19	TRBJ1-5	CASSIDLRPQHF
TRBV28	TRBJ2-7	CASSPGILYGQYF
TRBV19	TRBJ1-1	CASSPSFTGAGAFF
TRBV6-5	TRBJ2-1	CASSPNKGEQFF
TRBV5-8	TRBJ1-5	CASSPGRSRQPQHF
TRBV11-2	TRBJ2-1	CASSLQFSNDEQFF
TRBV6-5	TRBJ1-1	CASGTSWATEAFF
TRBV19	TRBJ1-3	CASSLEGLSSGNTIYF
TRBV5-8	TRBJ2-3	CASSLGQGSTDTQYF
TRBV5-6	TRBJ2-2	CASSLYRLASPGELFF
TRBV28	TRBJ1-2	CASSLTGFTDGYTF
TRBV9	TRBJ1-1	CASRGRESTEAFF
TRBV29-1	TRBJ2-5	CSAADGSFQETQYF
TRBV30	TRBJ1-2	CAWRAKQGGYTF
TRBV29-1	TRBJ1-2	CSVSDLGELYGYTF
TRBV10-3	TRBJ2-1	CAISPGTGNEQFF
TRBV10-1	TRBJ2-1	CASSESGASGGTNEQFF
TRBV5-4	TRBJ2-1	CASSSGTGRQNEQFF
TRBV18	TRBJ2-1	CASSPPIGRGSYDEQFF
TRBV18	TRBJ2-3	CASSPRQSDTQYF
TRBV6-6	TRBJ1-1	CASSYSGGAFF
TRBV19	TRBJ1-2	CASSIGGGGKNYGYTF
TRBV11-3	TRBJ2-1	CASSRRLAGDHEQFF
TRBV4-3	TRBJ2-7	CASSQGIERVWNEQYF
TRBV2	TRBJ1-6	CASKLFNGLTTNSPLHF
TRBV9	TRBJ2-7	CASSVGMISYEQYF
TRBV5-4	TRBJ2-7	CASSYEPGSEQYF
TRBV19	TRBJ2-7	CASSMSRDSTGEQYF
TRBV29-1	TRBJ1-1	CSVVHTASRTNTEAFF
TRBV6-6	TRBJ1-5	CASREGASGSQPQHF
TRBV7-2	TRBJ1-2	CASSQDLNYGYTF
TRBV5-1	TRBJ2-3	CASSLDPGGLNFASTDTQYF
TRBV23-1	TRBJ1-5	CAHPDTDRADQPQHF
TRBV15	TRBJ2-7	CATSRDRAGNEQYF
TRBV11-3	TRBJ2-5	CASSSTGEETQYF
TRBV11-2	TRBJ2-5	CASSQGQGEETQYF